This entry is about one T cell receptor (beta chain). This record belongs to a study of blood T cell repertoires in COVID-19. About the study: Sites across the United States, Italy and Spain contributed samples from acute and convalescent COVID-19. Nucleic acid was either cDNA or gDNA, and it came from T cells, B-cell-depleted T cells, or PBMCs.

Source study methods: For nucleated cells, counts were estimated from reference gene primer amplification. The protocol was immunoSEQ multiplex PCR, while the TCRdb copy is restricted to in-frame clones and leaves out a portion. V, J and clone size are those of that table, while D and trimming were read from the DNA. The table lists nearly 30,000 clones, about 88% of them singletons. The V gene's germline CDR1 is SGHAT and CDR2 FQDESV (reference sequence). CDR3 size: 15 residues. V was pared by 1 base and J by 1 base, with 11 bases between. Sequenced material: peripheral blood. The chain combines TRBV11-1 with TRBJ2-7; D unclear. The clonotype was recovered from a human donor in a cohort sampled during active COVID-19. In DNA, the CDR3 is TGTGCCAGCAGCTTAGATCAGGTCACGTCCTACGAGCAGTACTTC. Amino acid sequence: CASSLDQVTSYEQYF.